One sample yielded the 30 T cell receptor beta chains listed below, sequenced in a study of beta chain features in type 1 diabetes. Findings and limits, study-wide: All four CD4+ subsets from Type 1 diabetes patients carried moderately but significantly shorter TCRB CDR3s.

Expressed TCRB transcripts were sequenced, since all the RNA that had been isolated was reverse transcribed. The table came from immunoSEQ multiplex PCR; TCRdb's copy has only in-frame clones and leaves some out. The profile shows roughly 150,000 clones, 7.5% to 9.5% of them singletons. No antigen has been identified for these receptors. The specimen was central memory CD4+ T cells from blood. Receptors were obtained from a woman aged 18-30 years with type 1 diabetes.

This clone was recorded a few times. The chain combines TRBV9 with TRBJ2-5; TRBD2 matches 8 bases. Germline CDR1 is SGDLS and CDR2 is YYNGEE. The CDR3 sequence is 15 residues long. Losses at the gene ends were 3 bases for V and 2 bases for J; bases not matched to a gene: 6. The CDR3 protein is CASSEAAGVQETQYF. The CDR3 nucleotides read TGTGCCAGCAGCGAAGCAGCGGGGGTGCAAGAGACCCAGTACTTC.

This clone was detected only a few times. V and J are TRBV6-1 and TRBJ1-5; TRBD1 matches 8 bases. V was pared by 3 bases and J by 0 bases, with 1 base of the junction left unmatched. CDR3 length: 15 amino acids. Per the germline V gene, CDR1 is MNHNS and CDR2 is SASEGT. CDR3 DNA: TGTGCCAGCAGTGACAGGGGGCATAGCAATCAGCCCCAGCATTTT. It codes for CASSDRGHSNQPQHF.

The CDR3 spells CASSPSEDNYGYTF. CDR3 bases: TGTGCCAGCTCACCATCAGAAGATAACTATGGCTACACCTTC. The V and J genes are TRBV18 and TRBJ1-2; no clear D. Trimming removed 2 bases at V and 1 base at J, with 8 bases between. The V gene's germline CDR1 is KGHSH and CDR2 LQKENI. CDR3 length: 14 amino acids. Full variable domain (outside the CDR3, taken from reference TRBV18 and TRBJ1-2): NAGVMQNPRHLVRRRGQEARLRCSPMKGHSHVYWYRQLPEEGLKFMVYLQKENIIDESGMPKERFSAEFPKEGPSILRIQQVVRGDSAAYFCASSPSEDNYGYTFGSGTRLTVV.

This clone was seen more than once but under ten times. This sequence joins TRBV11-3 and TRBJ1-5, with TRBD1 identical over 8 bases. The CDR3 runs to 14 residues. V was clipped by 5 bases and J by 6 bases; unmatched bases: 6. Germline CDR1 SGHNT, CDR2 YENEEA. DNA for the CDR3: TGTGCCAGCAGCACCCGACAGGGGAGTCAGCCCCAGCATTTT. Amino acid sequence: CASSTRQGSQPQHF.

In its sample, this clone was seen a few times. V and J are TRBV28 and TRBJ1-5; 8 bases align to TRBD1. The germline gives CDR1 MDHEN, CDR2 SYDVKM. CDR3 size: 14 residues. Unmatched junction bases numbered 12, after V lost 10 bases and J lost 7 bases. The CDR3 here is CATTPGGTLQPQHF. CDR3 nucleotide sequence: TGTGCCACAACCCCAGGGGGCACATTACAGCCCCAGCATTTT.

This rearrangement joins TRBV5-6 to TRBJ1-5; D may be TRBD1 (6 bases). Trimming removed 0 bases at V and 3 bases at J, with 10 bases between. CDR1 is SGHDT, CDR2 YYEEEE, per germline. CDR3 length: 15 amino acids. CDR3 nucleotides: TGTGCCAGCAGCTTGGCTGGACAGTACAATCAGCCCCAGCATTTT. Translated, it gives CASSLAGQYNQPQHF.

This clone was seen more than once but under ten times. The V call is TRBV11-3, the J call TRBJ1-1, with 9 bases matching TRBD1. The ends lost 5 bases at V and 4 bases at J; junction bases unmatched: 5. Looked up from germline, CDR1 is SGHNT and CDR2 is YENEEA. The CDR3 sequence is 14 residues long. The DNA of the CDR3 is TGTGCCAGCAGCCGGACAGGGGACAGCACTGAAGCTTTCTTT. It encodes CASSRTGDSTEAFF.

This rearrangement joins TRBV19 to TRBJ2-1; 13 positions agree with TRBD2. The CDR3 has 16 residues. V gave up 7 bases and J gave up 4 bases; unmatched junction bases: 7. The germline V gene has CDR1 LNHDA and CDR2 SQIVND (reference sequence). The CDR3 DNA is TGTGCCAGTACCGTGAGGGGACTAGCGGGATACAATGAGCAGTTCTTC. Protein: CASTVRGLAGYNEQFF.

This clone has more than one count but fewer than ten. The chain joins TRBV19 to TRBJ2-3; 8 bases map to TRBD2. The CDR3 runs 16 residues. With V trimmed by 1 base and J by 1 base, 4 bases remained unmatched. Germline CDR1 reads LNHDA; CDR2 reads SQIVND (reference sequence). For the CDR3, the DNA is TGTGCCAGTAGTATAGGAGCGGGAGTGGGCACAGATACGCAGTATTTT. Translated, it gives CASSIGAGVGTDTQYF.

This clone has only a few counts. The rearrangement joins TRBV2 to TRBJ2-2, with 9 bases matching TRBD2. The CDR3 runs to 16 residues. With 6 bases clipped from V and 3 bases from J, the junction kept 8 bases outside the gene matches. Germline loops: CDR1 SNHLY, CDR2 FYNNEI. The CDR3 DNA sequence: TGTGCCAGCAGACCGCGGGAGGGCCGATACACCGGGGAGCTGTTTTTT. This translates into CASRPREGRYTGELFF.

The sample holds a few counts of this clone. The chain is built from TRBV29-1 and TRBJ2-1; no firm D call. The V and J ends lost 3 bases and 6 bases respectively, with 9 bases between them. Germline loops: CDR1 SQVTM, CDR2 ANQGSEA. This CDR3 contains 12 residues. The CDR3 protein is CSVDLASNEQFF. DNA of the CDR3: TGCAGCGTTGATCTGGCCTCCAATGAGCAGTTCTTC.

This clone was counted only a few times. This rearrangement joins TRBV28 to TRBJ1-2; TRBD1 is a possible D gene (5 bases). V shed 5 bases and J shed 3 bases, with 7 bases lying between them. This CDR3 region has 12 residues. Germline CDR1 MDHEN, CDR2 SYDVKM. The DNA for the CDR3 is TGTGCCAGCAGTGCGGGGGACTATGGCTACACCTTC. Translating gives CASSAGDYGYTF.

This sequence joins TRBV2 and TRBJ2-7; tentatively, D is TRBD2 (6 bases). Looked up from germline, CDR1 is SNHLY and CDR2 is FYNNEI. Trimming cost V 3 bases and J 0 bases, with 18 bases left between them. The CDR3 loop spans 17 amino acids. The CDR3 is CASSEIRRAGSSYEQYF. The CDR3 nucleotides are TGTGCCAGCAGTGAGATTCGACGAGCGGGTAGCTCCTACGAGCAGTACTTC.

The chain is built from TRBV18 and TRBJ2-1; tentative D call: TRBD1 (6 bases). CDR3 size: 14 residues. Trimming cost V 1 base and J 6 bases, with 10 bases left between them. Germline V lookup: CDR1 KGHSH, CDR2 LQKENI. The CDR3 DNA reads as TGTGCCAGCTCACCACTCCAGGGGCCCAATGAGCAGTTCTTC. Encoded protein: CASSPLQGPNEQFF.

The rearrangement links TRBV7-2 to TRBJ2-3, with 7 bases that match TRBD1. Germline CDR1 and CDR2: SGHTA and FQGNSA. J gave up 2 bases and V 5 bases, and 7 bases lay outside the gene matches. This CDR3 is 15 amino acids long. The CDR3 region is CASSRGQSATDTQYF. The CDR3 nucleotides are TGTGCCAGCAGCCGGGGACAGTCCGCCACAGATACGCAGTATTTT.

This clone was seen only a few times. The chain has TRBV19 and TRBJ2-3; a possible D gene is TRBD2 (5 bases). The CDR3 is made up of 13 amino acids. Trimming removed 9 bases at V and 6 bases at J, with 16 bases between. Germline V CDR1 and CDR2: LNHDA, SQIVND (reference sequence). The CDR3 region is CASRPRERDTQYF. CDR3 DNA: TGTGCCAGCCGACCGAGGGAGAGGGATACGCAGTATTTT.

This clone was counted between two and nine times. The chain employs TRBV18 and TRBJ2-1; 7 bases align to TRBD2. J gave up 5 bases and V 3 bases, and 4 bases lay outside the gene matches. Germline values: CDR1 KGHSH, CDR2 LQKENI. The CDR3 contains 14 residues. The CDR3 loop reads CASSPASGNNEQFF. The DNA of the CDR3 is TGTGCCAGCTCACCGGCTAGCGGTAACAATGAGCAGTTCTTC.

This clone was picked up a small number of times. CDR3 in amino acids: CASSLLGGRFTDTQYF. CDR3 bases: TGTGCCAGCAGCTTACTGGGGGGGAGATTCACAGATACGCAGTATTTT. J is TRBJ2-3 and V is TRBV7-8, with 7 bases matching TRBD2. This CDR3 comprises 16 residues. In germline, CDR1 is SGHVS, CDR2 FQNEAQ. V was pared by 2 bases and J by 2 bases, with 7 bases of the junction left unmatched.

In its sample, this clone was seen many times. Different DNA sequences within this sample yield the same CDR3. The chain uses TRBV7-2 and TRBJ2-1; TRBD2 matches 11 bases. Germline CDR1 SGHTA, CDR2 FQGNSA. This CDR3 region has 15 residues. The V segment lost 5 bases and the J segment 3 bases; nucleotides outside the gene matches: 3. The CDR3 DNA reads TGTGCCAGCAGCCTACTAGCGGGGGACTACAATGAGCAGTTCTTC. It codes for CASSLLAGDYNEQFF.

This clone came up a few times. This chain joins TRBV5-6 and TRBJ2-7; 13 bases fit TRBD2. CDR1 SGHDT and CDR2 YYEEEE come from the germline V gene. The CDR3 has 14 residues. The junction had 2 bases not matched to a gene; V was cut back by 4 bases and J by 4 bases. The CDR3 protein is CASSPGLAGYEQYF. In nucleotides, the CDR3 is TGTGCCAGCAGCCCGGGACTAGCGGGGTACGAGCAGTACTTC.

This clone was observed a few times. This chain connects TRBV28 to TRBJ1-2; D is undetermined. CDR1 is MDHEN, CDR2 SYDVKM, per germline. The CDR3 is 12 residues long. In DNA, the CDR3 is TGTGCAGCGGGTTCAGCTAACTATGGCTACACCTTC. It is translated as CAAGSANYGYTF.

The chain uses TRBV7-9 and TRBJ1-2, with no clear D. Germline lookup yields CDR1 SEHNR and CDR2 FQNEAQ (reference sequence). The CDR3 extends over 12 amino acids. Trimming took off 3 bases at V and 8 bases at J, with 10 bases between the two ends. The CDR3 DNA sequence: TGTGCCAGCAGCTTGGAAGAGCGGGGCTACACCTTC. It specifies CASSLEERGYTF.

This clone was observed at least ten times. CDR3 sequence (DNA): TGTGCCAGCAGCGAAACCGGGACAGATAAAGAGACCCAGTACTTC. Its protein is CASSETGTDKETQYF. The rearrangement uses TRBV7-3 and TRBJ2-5, with 7 positions matching TRBD1. Germline V gene data show CDR1 as SGHTA and CDR2 as FQGTGA. This CDR3 spans 15 amino acids. The V segment lost 5 bases and the J segment 3 bases; nucleotides outside the gene matches: 9.

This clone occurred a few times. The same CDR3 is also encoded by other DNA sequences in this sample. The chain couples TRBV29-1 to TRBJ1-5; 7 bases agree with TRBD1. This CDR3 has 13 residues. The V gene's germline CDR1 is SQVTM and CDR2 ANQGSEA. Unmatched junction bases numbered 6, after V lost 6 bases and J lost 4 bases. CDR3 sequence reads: CSVGDRLNQPQHF. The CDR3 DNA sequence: TGCAGCGTCGGGGACAGACTTAATCAGCCCCAGCATTTT.

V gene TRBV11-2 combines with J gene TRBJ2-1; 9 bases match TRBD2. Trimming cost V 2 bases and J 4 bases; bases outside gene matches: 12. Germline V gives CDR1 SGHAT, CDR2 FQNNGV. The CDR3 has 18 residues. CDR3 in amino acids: CASSLKGGGRVPYNEQFF. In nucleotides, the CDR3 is TGTGCCAGCAGCTTAAAGGGTGGCGGGAGGGTTCCGTACAATGAGCAGTTCTTC.

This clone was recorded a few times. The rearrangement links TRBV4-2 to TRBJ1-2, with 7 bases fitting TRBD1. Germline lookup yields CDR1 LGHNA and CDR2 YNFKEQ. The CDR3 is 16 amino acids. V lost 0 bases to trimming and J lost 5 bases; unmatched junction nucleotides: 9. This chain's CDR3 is CASSQEATGERYGYTF. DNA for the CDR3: TGTGCCAGCAGCCAAGAAGCTACAGGGGAACGGTATGGCTACACCTTC.

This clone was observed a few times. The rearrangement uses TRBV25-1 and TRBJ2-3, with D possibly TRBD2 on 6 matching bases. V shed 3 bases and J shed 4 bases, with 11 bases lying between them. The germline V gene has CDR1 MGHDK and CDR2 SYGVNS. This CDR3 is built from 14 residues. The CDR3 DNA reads TGTGCCAGCAGTGATACCTGGGGGGCAGATACGCAGTATTTT. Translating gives CASSDTWGADTQYF.

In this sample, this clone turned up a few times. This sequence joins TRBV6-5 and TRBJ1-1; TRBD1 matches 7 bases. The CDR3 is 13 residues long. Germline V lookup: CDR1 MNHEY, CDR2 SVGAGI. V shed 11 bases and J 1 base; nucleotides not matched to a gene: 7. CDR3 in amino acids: CAVRQGQNTEAFF. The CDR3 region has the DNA TGTGCCGTGCGACAGGGTCAGAACACTGAAGCTTTCTTT.

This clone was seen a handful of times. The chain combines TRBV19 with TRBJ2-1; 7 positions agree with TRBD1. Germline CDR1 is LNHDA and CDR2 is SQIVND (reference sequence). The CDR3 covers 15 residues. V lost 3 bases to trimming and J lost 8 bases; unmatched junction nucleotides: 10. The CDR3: CASSMGDSIIDEQFF. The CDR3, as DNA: TGTGCCAGTAGTATGGGGGACAGTATCATCGATGAGCAGTTCTTC.

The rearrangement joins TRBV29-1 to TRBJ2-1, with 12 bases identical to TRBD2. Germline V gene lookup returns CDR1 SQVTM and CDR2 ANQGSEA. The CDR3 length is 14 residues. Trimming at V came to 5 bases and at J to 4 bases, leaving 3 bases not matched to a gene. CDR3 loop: CSVPSGGAYNEQFF. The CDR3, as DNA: TGCAGCGTTCCTAGCGGGGGGGCGTACAATGAGCAGTTCTTC.